What follows are 25 T cell receptor beta chains derived from one specimen sequenced in a study of control samples from healthy donors and cancer patients. Generated by immunoSEQ multiplex PCR, the TCRdb table keeps only in-frame clones and is missing some. The sample consists of 120,000 or so clones, around 93% of them appearing once. The sequenced sample was blood. Receptors were obtained from a man younger than 35 in good health.

The V call is TRBV20-1, the J call TRBJ1-1; perhaps TRBD1 as D (5 bases). V lost 7 bases, J lost 5 bases, and 14 bases lay in between. The germline V gene encodes CDR1 DFQATT and CDR2 SNEGSKA (reference sequence). The CDR3 has 12 residues. CDR3 DNA sequence: TGCAGTGTTAGTGGGGGGGAGACTGAAGCTTTCTTT. Protein product: CSVSGGETEAFF.

A single count supports this clone. V gene TRBV5-1 combines with J gene TRBJ2-7; D not certain. Trimming removed 4 bases at V and 2 bases at J, with 13 bases between. Germline V gives CDR1 SGHRS, CDR2 YFSETQ. The CDR3 covers 14 residues. CDR3 DNA: TGCGCCAGCAGCCCGAGAAGTATTACCTACGAGCAGTACTTC. Encoded protein: CASSPRSITYEQYF.

The rearrangement links TRBV9 to TRBJ2-2; 13 bases fit TRBD2. CDR3 length: 17 residues. From germline, CDR1 is SGDLS and CDR2 YYNGEE. Trimming at V came to 3 bases and at J to 2 bases, leaving 4 bases not matched to a gene. CDR3: CASSGGTSGVNTGELFF. CDR3 nucleotide sequence: TGTGCCAGCAGCGGGGGGACTAGCGGGGTTAACACCGGGGAGCTGTTTTTT.

V is TRBV20-1 and J is TRBJ2-7; the D gene is possibly TRBD1 (5 bases). Germline V gene sequence: CDR1 DFQATT, CDR2 SNEGSKA (reference sequence). Trimming took off 3 bases at V and 0 bases at J, with 12 bases between the two ends. The length of the CDR3 is 14 residues. DNA for the CDR3: TGCAGTGCTAGTACAGGCGGAAGCTCCTACGAGCAGTACTTC. It is translated as CSASTGGSSYEQYF.

The chain employs TRBV7-2 and TRBJ1-5, with TRBD1 matching 9 bases. The CDR3 has 15 residues. The V segment lost 5 bases and the J segment 2 bases; nucleotides outside the gene matches: 4. CDR1 is SGHTA, CDR2 FQGNSA, per germline. In nucleotides, the CDR3 is TGTGCCAGCAGCCTGAGGGACAGGGGCAATCAGCCCCAGCATTTT. Protein sequence: CASSLRDRGNQPQHF.

V gene TRBV7-9 combines with J gene TRBJ1-3; tentative D call: TRBD1 (6 bases). V was clipped by 7 bases and J by 0 bases, with 13 bases between them. The CDR3 is made up of 15 amino acids. Germline CDR1 SEHNR, CDR2 FQNEAQ (reference sequence). CDR3 DNA sequence: TGTGCCAGCACCCTAGGGGGGTTCTCTGGAAACACCATATATTTT. Translated: CASTLGGFSGNTIYF.

The chain recombines TRBV11-2 with TRBJ1-2; D gene unclear. Trimming removed 4 bases from V and 2 bases from J, with 11 bases in between. Germline assignment: CDR1 SGHAT and CDR2 FQNNGV. This CDR3 is built from 14 residues. CDR3 in DNA: TGTGCCAGCAGCTCCATAGGCAAGAACTATGGCTACACCTTC. Protein product: CASSSIGKNYGYTF. Looking up the rest from reference TRBV11-2 and TRBJ1-2 gives the full variable domain: EAGVAQSPRYKIIEKRQSVAFWCNPISGHATLYWYQQILGQGPKLLIQFQNNGVVDDSQLPKDRFSAERLKGVDSTLKIQPAKLEDSAVYLCASSSIGKNYGYTFGSGTRLTVV.

The chain carries TRBV4-2 and TRBJ2-3, with TRBD1 identical over 9 bases. The CDR3 contains 15 residues. V was clipped by 4 bases and J by 5 bases; unmatched bases: 7. Looked up from germline, CDR1 is LGHNA and CDR2 is YNFKEQ. In nucleotides, the CDR3 is TGTGCCAGCAGCCGGGGGACAGGGTACCGAGATACGCAGTATTTT. Its translation: CASSRGTGYRDTQYF.

This chain connects TRBV6-6 to TRBJ2-3; 14 positions match TRBD2. Germline assignment: CDR1 MNHNY and CDR2 SVGAGI (reference sequence). The V gene end was trimmed by 6 bases and the J gene end by 7 bases; junction bases not matched to a gene: 6. CDR3 length: 15 amino acids. In DNA, the CDR3 is TGTGCCAGCAGAGGGACTAGCGGGGGTCCAAATACGCAGTATTTT. This gives the protein CASRGTSGGPNTQYF.

The V and J genes are TRBV6-5 and TRBJ1-2, with 7 bases matching TRBD1. The germline V gene has CDR1 MNHEY and CDR2 SVGAGI. The CDR3 totals 15 residues. The V gene end was trimmed by 2 bases and the J gene end by 6 bases; junction bases not matched to a gene: 9. CDR3 amino acids: CASSYLKTGMDGYTF. The CDR3 DNA is TGTGCCAGCAGTTACCTAAAGACAGGGATGGATGGCTACACCTTC.

V and J are TRBV5-1 and TRBJ1-1; D gene unclear. The CDR3 runs 14 residues. The V gene's germline CDR1 is SGHRS and CDR2 YFSETQ. V lost 4 bases to trimming and J lost 3 bases, with 13 bases between them. CDR3 bases: TGCGCCAGCAGCGCCCGAAATGGGGACACTGAAGCTTTCTTT. It encodes CASSARNGDTEAFF.

The V and J genes are TRBV5-1 and TRBJ1-2, with D possibly TRBD1 on 5 matching bases. CDR3 size: 15 residues. CDR1 SGHRS and CDR2 YFSETQ come from the germline V gene. V was pared by 3 bases and J by 3 bases, with 15 bases between. CDR3 in DNA: TGCGCCAGCAGCTCAGGGTTTCCCGGGTACTATGGCTACACCTTC. Protein: CASSSGFPGYYGYTF.

This chain uses TRBV7-6 with TRBJ1-1; 7 positions agree with TRBD1. The CDR3 runs to 15 residues. CDR1 SGHVS and CDR2 FNYEAQ come from the germline V gene. The V gene end was trimmed by 1 base and the J gene end by 6 bases; junction bases not matched to a gene: 8. The CDR3 bases are TGTGCCAGCAGCTTAGATCGACAGGGATGGTCTGAAGCTTTCTTT. Its translation is CASSLDRQGWSEAFF.

The rearrangement links TRBV25-1 to TRBJ2-6; D is undetermined. CDR1 and CDR2 from the germline V gene are MGHDK and SYGVNS. The CDR3 runs to 15 residues. V gave up 2 bases and J gave up 2 bases, with 7 bases separating them. The CDR3 sequence: CASSEVAAGANVLTF. The CDR3 nucleotides are TGTGCCAGCAGTGAAGTGGCAGCTGGGGCCAACGTCCTGACTTTC.

The rearrangement joins TRBV30 to TRBJ1-3, with a tentative D call TRBD1 (6 bases). The CDR3 runs 14 residues. CDR1 GTSNPN and CDR2 SVGIG come from the germline V gene (reference sequence). The germline V and J ends were trimmed by 1 base and 0 bases, with 7 bases remaining between them. The CDR3 loop is CAWSATGSGNTIYF. The CDR3 nucleotides are TGTGCCTGGAGTGCGACAGGCTCTGGAAACACCATATATTTT.

The chain has TRBV7-3 and TRBJ2-2, with D uncertain. This CDR3 comprises 16 residues. Trimming took off 1 base at V and 0 bases at J, with 9 bases between the two ends. Germline values: CDR1 SGHTA, CDR2 FQGTGA. The DNA for the CDR3 is TGTGCCAGCAGCTTAAACGGCCCGACGAACACCGGGGAGCTGTTTTTT. It is translated as CASSLNGPTNTGELFF.

The V call is TRBV5-1, the J call TRBJ2-1; a possible D gene is TRBD1 (6 bases). The V and J ends lost 4 bases and 4 bases respectively, with 9 bases between them. The CDR3 has 13 residues. CDR1 SGHRS and CDR2 YFSETQ come from the germline V gene. The CDR3 loop reads CASSRTEYNEQFF. The CDR3, as DNA: TGCGCCAGCAGCCGGACAGAGTACAATGAGCAGTTCTTC.

The chain has TRBV7-9 and TRBJ2-5, with TRBD1 as a possible D gene (6 bases). Trimming took 5 bases from V and 2 from J, leaving 12 bases between them. CDR3 length: 14 residues. Per the germline V gene, CDR1 is SEHNR and CDR2 is FQNEAQ (reference sequence). The DNA for the CDR3 is TGTGCCAGCAGCCTTAACCAGGGGCAAGAGACCCAGTACTTC. Amino acids: CASSLNQGQETQYF.

The table lists this clone with a few counts. The chain joins TRBV7-2 to TRBJ1-5, with no clear D. This CDR3 contains 13 residues. V lost 5 bases, J lost 0 bases, and 5 bases lay in between. The V gene's germline CDR1 is SGHTA and CDR2 FQGNSA. The CDR3 sequence is CASSLHSNQPQHF. CDR3 DNA: TGTGCCAGCAGCCTACATAGCAATCAGCCCCAGCATTTT.

This clone is a singleton in its sample. The V gene is TRBV9, the J gene TRBJ1-5; D is unresolved. V lost 1 base, J lost 5 bases, and 7 bases lay in between. The CDR3 spans 13 residues. Germline assignment: CDR1 SGDLS and CDR2 YYNGEE. This CDR3 reads CASSVNGYQPQHF. CDR3 nucleotides: TGTGCCAGCAGCGTAAACGGTTATCAGCCCCAGCATTTT.

The chain employs TRBV11-2 and TRBJ1-2; D not resolved. The V end lost 5 bases, the J end lost 2 bases, and 9 bases lay between the germline ends. The CDR3 has 13 amino acids. The germline CDR1 and CDR2 sequences are SGHAT and FQNNGV. The chain's CDR3 is CASSPANNYGYTF. The CDR3 DNA sequence: TGTGCCAGCAGCCCGGCTAACAACTATGGCTACACCTTC.

The chain carries TRBV12-3 or TRBV12-4 and TRBJ1-2, with TRBD1 matching 8 bases. The CDR3 is made up of 12 amino acids. Trimming took 2 bases from V and 9 from J; bases not matched to a gene: 2. CDR3 DNA: TGTGCCAGCAGTTTAAGACAGGGGAGCTACACCTTC. This translates into CASSLRQGSYTF.

The chain is built from TRBV12-3 or TRBV12-4 and TRBJ2-3; no definite D call. The CDR3 length is 12 residues. The V end lost 2 bases, the J end lost 8 bases, and 8 bases lay between the germline ends. The CDR3 sequence: CASSLWTRTQYF. CDR3 sequence (DNA): TGTGCCAGCAGTTTATGGACCCGTACGCAGTATTTT.

This clone showed up just a few times. J is TRBJ1-1 and V is TRBV6-5; 7 bases map to TRBD1. Germline CDR1 reads MNHEY; CDR2 reads SVGAGI. The V and J ends lost 6 bases and 1 base, in that order; junction bases with no gene match: 5. This CDR3 has 14 amino acids. CDR3 in DNA: TGTGCCAGCAGACCCGGGACAGCGAACACTGAAGCTTTCTTT. It yields the protein CASRPGTANTEAFF.

The rearrangement links TRBV7-2 to TRBJ1-1, with D tentatively TRBD1 (5 bases). The V and J ends lost 1 base and 3 bases respectively, with 6 bases between them. CDR1 is SGHTA, CDR2 FQGNSA, per germline. The CDR3 runs to 13 residues. The CDR3 DNA reads as TGTGCCAGCAGCTTAGGACAGCACACTGAAGCTTTCTTT. It is translated as CASSLGQHTEAFF.